Listed here are 13 T cell receptor beta chains from one sample, sequenced in a study of T cell changes during pregnancy in multiple sclerosis. Using immunoSEQ multiplex PCR, the repertoire was profiled, and TCRdb retains in-frame clones only, with some absent. The sample records some 40,000 clones, 93% being singletons. The sequencing here drew on CD4+ T cells from peripheral blood mononuclear cells, taken in the first trimester of pregnancy. The receptors come from a female donor with multiple sclerosis, enrolled in a pregnancy study.

This clone was detected only once. V gene TRBV23-1 combines with J gene TRBJ2-1; 8 bases fit TRBD1. TRBV23-1 is labeled an ORF, and its function is uncertain. The CDR3 runs to 16 residues. Trimming at V came to 4 bases and at J to 6 bases, leaving 11 bases not matched to a gene. CDR3 in amino acids: CASSRIMVTGANEQFF. The CDR3 coding sequence is TGCGCCAGCAGTCGCATAATGGTGACAGGGGCCAATGAGCAGTTCTTC.

The chain uses TRBV9 and TRBJ1-6, with 8 bases identical to TRBD1. This CDR3 comprises 13 residues. CDR1 is SGDLS and CDR2 is YYNGEE in the germline V gene. The V and J ends lost 7 bases and 6 bases, in that order; junction bases with no gene match: 3. The CDR3 nucleotides are TGTGCCAGCGGGGACAGGTTTAATTCACCCCTCCACTTT. Its translation is CASGDRFNSPLHF.

The CDR3 nucleotides read TGTGCCACCGGGACAGGGGTGAGGAACTATGGCTACACCTTC. This sequence encodes CATGTGVRNYGYTF. The rearrangement uses TRBV10-3 and TRBJ1-2; 10 nucleotides line up with TRBD1. Germline CDR1 is ENHRY and CDR2 is SYGVKD. There are 14 residues in the CDR3. V shed 10 bases, J shed 2 bases, and the junction held 7 bases outside the gene matches.

CDR3 sequence: CAISDSRTGGEKLFF. CDR3 bases: TGTGCCATCAGTGATAGTAGGACAGGGGGAGAAAAACTGTTTTTT. The genes are TRBV10-3 and TRBJ1-4; 10 positions match TRBD1. Trimming at V came to 3 bases and at J to 8 bases, leaving 6 bases not matched to a gene. The CDR3 has 15 residues. Germline V lookup: CDR1 ENHRY, CDR2 SYGVKD.

The chain combines TRBV4-1 with TRBJ2-5; TRBD2 matches 8 bases. Germline lookup yields CDR1 MGHRA and CDR2 YSYEKL. The CDR3 runs to 17 residues. V lost 0 bases to trimming and J lost 4 bases; unmatched junction nucleotides: 10. The DNA for the CDR3 is TGCGCCAGCAGCCAAGATCCCAGACTAGCGAGAGTAGAGACCCAGTACTTC. The encoded protein is CASSQDPRLARVETQYF.

The genes are TRBV27 and TRBJ1-2; TRBD1 is a possible D gene (5 bases). The CDR3 spans 13 residues. In germline, CDR1 is MNHEY, CDR2 SMNVEV (reference sequence). Trimming removed 3 bases at V and 5 bases at J, with 10 bases between. The CDR3 DNA reads as TGTGCCAGCAGTTTGGGGGGAACTTATGGCTACACCTTC. Its protein product is CASSLGGTYGYTF.

The chain employs TRBV18 and TRBJ1-4, with D uncertain. This CDR3 has 16 residues. Germline CDR1 reads KGHSH; CDR2 reads LQKENI. Trimming took off 4 bases at V and 0 bases at J, with 12 bases between the two ends. The CDR3 spells CASSQSGTATNEKLFF. The CDR3 bases are TGTGCCAGCTCACAATCCGGCACAGCAACTAATGAAAAACTGTTTTTT.

The V call is TRBV29-1, the J call TRBJ1-2; D is perhaps TRBD1 (6 bases). The CDR3 runs to 12 residues. The V gene's germline CDR1 is SQVTM and CDR2 ANQGSEA. V lost 1 base to trimming and J lost 8 bases, with 11 bases between them. The CDR3 region is CSVEGQGSGYTF. Here the CDR3 DNA reads TGCAGCGTTGAAGGTCAGGGGAGCGGCTACACCTTC.

The chain is built from TRBV7-8 and TRBJ2-1; TRBD2 matches at 14 bases. The junction had 4 bases not matched to a gene; V was cut back by 1 base and J by 5 bases. This CDR3 has 17 residues. Germline V gene lookup returns CDR1 SGHVS and CDR2 FQNEAQ. Written as DNA, the CDR3 is TGTGCCAGCAGCTTAGGGGGACTAGCGGGAGTTCACAATGAGCAGTTCTTC. Amino acid sequence: CASSLGGLAGVHNEQFF.

J is TRBJ1-4 and V is TRBV6-5, with a tentative D call TRBD1 (6 bases). Germline CDR1 and CDR2: MNHEY and SVGAGI. The CDR3 totals 15 residues. Trimming removed 0 bases at V and 7 bases at J, with 12 bases between. CDR3 in amino acids: CASSYSPGAGEKLFF. The CDR3 DNA is TGTGCCAGCAGTTACTCGCCAGGGGCGGGTGAAAAACTGTTTTTT.

The chain has TRBV27 and TRBJ2-7; D might be TRBD1 (5 bases). CDR1 and CDR2 (germline): MNHEY, SMNVEV (reference sequence). CDR3 length: 15 amino acids. With 2 bases removed from V and 0 bases from J, the gap between germline ends came to 11 bases. CDR3 in DNA: TGTGCCAGCAGTTTAATAGGGGAAAGCTCCTACGAGCAGTACTTC. It specifies CASSLIGESSYEQYF.

The DNA for the CDR3 is TGTGCCAGTAGTGAAGAAGGGGGCCATCAGCCCCAGCATTTT. Amino acid sequence: CASSEEGGHQPQHF. This sequence joins TRBV19 and TRBJ1-5, with 7 nucleotides matching TRBD1. This CDR3 is built from 14 residues. The V segment lost 5 bases and the J segment 5 bases; nucleotides outside the gene matches: 6. Germline V gene sequence: CDR1 LNHDA, CDR2 SQIVND (reference sequence).

The V call is TRBV19, the J call TRBJ1-4, with 9 nucleotides matching TRBD1. This CDR3 comprises 19 residues. The germline CDR1 and CDR2 sequences are LNHDA and SQIVND (reference sequence). J gave up 0 bases and V 7 bases, and 15 bases lay outside the gene matches. DNA of the CDR3: TGTGCCAGTATCAGAGGGATGGGACAGGGCCTTGCAACTAATGAAAAACTGTTTTTT. It specifies CASIRGMGQGLATNEKLFF.